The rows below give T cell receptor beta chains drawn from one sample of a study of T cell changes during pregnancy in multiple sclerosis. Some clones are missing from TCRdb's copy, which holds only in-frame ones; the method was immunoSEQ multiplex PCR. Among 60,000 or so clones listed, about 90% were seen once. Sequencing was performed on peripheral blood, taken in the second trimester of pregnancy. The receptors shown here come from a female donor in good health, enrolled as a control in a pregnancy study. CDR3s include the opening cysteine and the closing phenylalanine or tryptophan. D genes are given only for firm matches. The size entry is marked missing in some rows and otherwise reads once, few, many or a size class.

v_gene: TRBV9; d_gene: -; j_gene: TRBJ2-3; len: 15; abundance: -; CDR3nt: TGTGCCAGCAGCGTAGCGGGTACTCTCACAGATACGCAGTATTTT; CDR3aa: CASSVAGTLTDTQYF
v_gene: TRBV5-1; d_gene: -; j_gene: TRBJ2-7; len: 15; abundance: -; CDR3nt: TGCGCCAGCAGCTTGCGGGGGTCGAGCTCCTACGAGCAGTACTTC; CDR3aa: CASSLRGSSSYEQYF
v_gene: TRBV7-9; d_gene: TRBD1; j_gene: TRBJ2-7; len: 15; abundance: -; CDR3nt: TGTGCCAGCAGCTGGAGGACAGGGGAGGTCGGCGAGCAGTACTTC; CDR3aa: CASSWRTGEVGEQYF
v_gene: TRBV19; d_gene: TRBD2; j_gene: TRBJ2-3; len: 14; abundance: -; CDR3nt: TGTGCCAGTAGCCCTAGCGGGATGCGAGATACGCAGTATTTT; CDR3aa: CASSPSGMRDTQYF
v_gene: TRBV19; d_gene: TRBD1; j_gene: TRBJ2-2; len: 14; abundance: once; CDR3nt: TGTGCCAGTAGCCGGACAGGGGAAACCGGGGAGCTGTTTTTT; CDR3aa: CASSRTGETGELFF
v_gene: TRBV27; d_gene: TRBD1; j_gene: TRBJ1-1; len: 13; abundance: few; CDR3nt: TGTGCCAGCAGTTTCCGACAGGGGGCTGAAGCTTTCTTT; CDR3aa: CASSFRQGAEAFF
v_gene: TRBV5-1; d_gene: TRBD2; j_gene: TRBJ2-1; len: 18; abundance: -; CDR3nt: TGCGCCAGCAGCTTGGGACTAGCGGGGGGGCCGCCCTACAATGAGCAGTTCTTC; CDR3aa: CASSLGLAGGPPYNEQFF
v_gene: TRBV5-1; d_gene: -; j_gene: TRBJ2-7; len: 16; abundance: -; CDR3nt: TGCGCCAGCAGCCCGAAATTCATAGAATCGATCTACGAGCAGTACTTC; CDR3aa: CASSPKFIESIYEQYF
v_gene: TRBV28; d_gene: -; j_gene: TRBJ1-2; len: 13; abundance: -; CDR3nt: TGTGCCAGCAGTCCCGGGTACCTCTATGGCTACACCTTC; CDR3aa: CASSPGYLYGYTF
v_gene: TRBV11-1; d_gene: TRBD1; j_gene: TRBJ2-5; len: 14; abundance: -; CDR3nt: TGTGCCAGCAGCCTACTAAGGGGGCGGGAGACCCAGTACTTC; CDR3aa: CASSLLRGRETQYF
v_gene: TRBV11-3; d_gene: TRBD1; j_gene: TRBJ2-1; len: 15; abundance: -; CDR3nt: TGTGCCAGCAGCTTAGGAGGGACAGGGGATCATGAGCAGTTCTTC; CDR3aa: CASSLGGTGDHEQFF
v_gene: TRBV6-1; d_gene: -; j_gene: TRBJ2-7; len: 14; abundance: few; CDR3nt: TGTGCCAGCAGTGAAGCGACAGAATCCTACGAGCAGTACTTC; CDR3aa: CASSEATESYEQYF
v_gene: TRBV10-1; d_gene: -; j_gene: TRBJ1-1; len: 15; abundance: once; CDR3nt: TGCGCCAGCAGTGCGAGGAAACAGGGGAACACTGAAGCTTTCTTT; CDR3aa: CASSARKQGNTEAFF
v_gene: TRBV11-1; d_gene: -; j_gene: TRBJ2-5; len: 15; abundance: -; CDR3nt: TGTGCCAGCAGCAGACAGGGCGGGGAACAAGAGACCCAGTACTTC; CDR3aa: CASSRQGGEQETQYF